The 4 T cell receptor beta chains listed next were all sequenced from one sample in a study of T cells after yellow fever vaccination. One entry per CDR3 protein results from TCRdb running MiXCR on the 5' RACE reads. The repertoire has 500,000 to 650,000 distinct CDR3 sequences, 17% of them found once; the top ten carry 15% to 20%. The material was PBMCs, obtained 4 to 6 days after the first yellow fever vaccination. The receptors derive from a man in his late teens or twenties who received the YFV17D yellow fever vaccine.

This clonotype showed up just a few times. The V and J genes are TRBV4-3 and TRBJ2-2; the D gene is possibly TRBD2 (5 bases). CDR1 is LGHNA, CDR2 YSLEER, per germline. Between the trimmed V and J ends, which lost 3 bases and 4 bases, there was a span of 9 bases. The CDR3 sequence is 14 residues long. This CDR3 is CASSHPTSTGELFF. Written as DNA, the CDR3 is TGCGCCAGCAGCCACCCAACTAGCACCGGGGAGCTGTTTTTT.

The genes are TRBV5-4 and TRBJ1-1; D call uncertain. Germline loops: CDR1 SGHNT, CDR2 YYREEE (reference sequence). Trimming removed 2 bases at V and 6 bases at J, with 14 bases between. CDR3 length: 14 amino acids. The DNA of the CDR3 is TGTGCCAGCAGCTTTGTCGACGGACGGGCTGAAGCTTTCTTT. Protein: CASSFVDGRAEAFF.

This clonotype has a handful of counts. The CDR3 is CASSLESRVRTYEQYV. The DNA of the CDR3 is TGTGCCAGCAGTTTGGAGTCTCGGGTACGTACCTACGAGCAGTACGTC. This sequence joins TRBV27 and TRBJ2-7; D gene ambiguous. The CDR3 has 16 residues. Trimming removed 3 bases from V and 2 bases from J, with 17 bases in between. The germline gives CDR1 MNHEY, CDR2 SMNVEV (reference sequence).

The chain couples TRBV19 to TRBJ2-1; maybe TRBD1 (5 bases). Germline V gene data show CDR1 as LNHDA and CDR2 as SQIVND (reference sequence). The CDR3 loop spans 14 amino acids. V lost 10 bases and J 8 bases, leaving 21 bases between the germline ends. This CDR3 reads CATKRGPAWHEQFF. The CDR3 bases are TGTGCCACCAAAAGGGGCCCCGCGTGGCATGAGCAGTTCTTC. The variable domain in full, completed from reference TRBV19 and TRBJ2-1, reads DGGITQSPKYLFRKEGQNVTLSCEQNLNHDAMYWYRQDPGQGLRLIYYSQIVNDFQKGDIAEGYSVSREKKESFPLTVTSAQKNPTAFYLCATKRGPAWHEQFFGPGTRLTVL.